These T cell receptor beta chains were read from a single sample in a study of human T cells and chemical hapten exposure. TCRdb analysed the RACE reads with MiXCR anew, one entry per CDR3 protein. This sample carries 250,000 or so distinct CDR3 sequences, 7.5% to 9% of them seen once, and the ten largest clones take 1.2%. Material: whole blood, obtained in connection with sensitization to the hapten diphenylcyclopropenone (DPC). All receptors derive from a young man with alopecia areata. Some clones in this sample may be carry-over from other donors' samples. Each CDR3 is given with its conserved first and last residue. Each record gives: clone size, D gene, V gene, J gene, CDR3 protein, CDR3 DNA. A D gene is named only where the DNA matches it firmly. Size values are once, few and many counts, or a class for expanded clones, and some rows have none.

>few|NA|TRBV5-1|TRBJ1-1
CASSLASNTEAFF
TGCGCCAGCAGCTTGGCATCGAACACTGAAGCTTTCTTT
>NA|NA|TRBV7-2|TRBJ2-3
CASSLVRFDTQYF
TGTGCCAGCAGCTTAGTAAGGTTCGATACGCAGTATTTT
>few|TRBD2|TRBV20-1|TRBJ2-1
CSARAPLAEQYNEQFF
TGCAGTGCTAGAGCCCCACTAGCGGAACAATACAATGAGCAGTTCTTC
>NA|NA|TRBV10-3|TRBJ1-1
CAISGRGEAFF
TGTGCCATCAGTGGTCGGGGTGAAGCTTTCTTT
>NA|NA|TRBV7-9|TRBJ1-2
CASSLGGDGYTF
TGTGCCAGCAGCTTAGGAGGGGATGGCTACACCTTC
>NA|NA|TRBV25-1|TRBJ2-7
CASSESRIVGKRRSYEQYF
TGTGCCAGCAGTGAATCCCGAATCGTGGGAAAAAGGAGATCCTACGAGCAGTACTTC
>few|NA|TRBV2|TRBJ2-2
CASTTGRATGELFF
TGTGCCAGCACGACAGGGAGGGCCACCGGGGAGCTGTTTTTT
>NA|TRBD1|TRBV6-1|TRBJ2-5
CASLDRAGETQYF
TGTGCCAGCTTGGACAGGGCTGGCGAGACCCAGTACTTC
>few|TRBD1|TRBV10-3|TRBJ2-5
CAIRAGQGMETQYF
TGTGCCATCAGAGCGGGACAGGGTATGGAGACCCAGTACTTC
>many|NA|TRBV6-5|TRBJ2-2
CASSYSPSGELFF
TGTGCCAGCAGTTACTCGCCTTCCGGGGAGCTGTTTTTT
>few|NA|TRBV7-3|TRBJ2-2
CASSSDFGGPTGELFF
TGTGCCAGCAGCTCGGACTTCGGCGGGCCCACCGGGGAGCTGTTTTTT
>few|NA|TRBV6-4|TRBJ2-2
CASSDSGQTPLSGELFF
TGTGCCAGCAGTGACTCAGGGCAGACTCCCCTCTCCGGGGAGCTGTTTTTT
>NA|NA|TRBV7-9|TRBJ2-3
CASSLVRDTDTQYF
TGTGCCAGCAGCTTAGTCAGGGACACAGATACGCAGTATTTT
>NA|NA|TRBV6-5|TRBJ1-1
CASRRSVNTEAFF
TGTGCCAGCAGACGCTCGGTGAACACTGAAGCTTTCTTT
>NA|TRBD1|TRBV6-5|TRBJ2-7
CASSPRQGFREQYF
TGTGCCAGCAGTCCCCGACAGGGGTTTCGGGAGCAGTACTTC
>few|TRBD2|TRBV7-3|TRBJ2-1
CASSLGLAGDSYNEQFF
TGTGCCAGCAGCTTGGGACTAGCGGGGGACTCCTACAATGAGCAGTTCTTC
>NA|TRBD1|TRBV7-9|TRBJ1-2
CASSFITPSGTGGAGYTF
TGTGCCAGCAGCTTCATAACCCCCAGCGGGACAGGGGGCGCTGGCTACACCTTC
>few|NA|TRBV29-1|TRBJ2-1
CSVAGVYNEQFF
TGCAGCGTTGCAGGAGTCTACAATGAGCAGTTCTTC
>NA|TRBD2|TRBV12-3/TRBV12-4|TRBJ2-7
CASSSLAGHWYEQYF
TGTGCCAGCAGTTCCCTAGCGGGGCACTGGTACGAGCAGTACTTC
>NA|NA|TRBV24-1|TRBJ2-7
CATSDMRGGEQYF
TGTGCCACCAGTGATATGAGGGGGGGCGAGCAGTACTTC
>NA|TRBD2|TRBV7-9|TRBJ2-1
CASSLTSGEQFF
TGTGCCAGCAGCTTAACTAGCGGGGAGCAGTTCTTC
>NA|TRBD1|TRBV29-1|TRBJ2-1
CSGGGRENNEQFF
TGCAGCGGAGGGGGCAGGGAGAACAATGAGCAGTTCTTC
>few|TRBD2|TRBV7-2|TRBJ2-3
CASSLPTSGVDTQYF
TGTGCCAGCAGCTTGCCGACTAGCGGTGTAGATACGCAGTATTTT
>NA|NA|TRBV28|TRBJ2-7
CASLPGRRSYEQYF
TGTGCCAGCTTACCGGGACGCAGGTCGTACGAGCAGTACTTC
>many|NA|TRBV10-3|TRBJ1-4
CAISEPWNGHINEKLFF
TGTGCCATCAGTGAGCCCTGGAACGGACATATTAATGAAAAACTGTTTTTT
>NA|NA|TRBV4-1|TRBJ1-5
CASSSLGLGNQPQHF
TGCGCCAGCAGCTCCCTGGGGTTAGGCAATCAGCCCCAGCATTTT
>few|TRBD1|TRBV5-1|TRBJ2-5
CASSFQQGSQETQYF
TGCGCCAGCAGCTTTCAACAGGGGAGCCAAGAGACCCAGTACTTC
>NA|TRBD1|TRBV7-8|TRBJ2-1
CASSPDRGNNEQFF
TGTGCCAGCAGCCCGGACAGGGGAAACAATGAGCAGTTCTTC
>NA|NA|TRBV5-5|TRBJ2-5
CASSPRVGLRQETQYF
TGTGCCAGCAGCCCCCGAGTGGGTCTGCGGCAAGAGACCCAGTACTTC
>many|NA|TRBV29-1|TRBJ2-7
CSVDDSYEQYF
TGCAGCGTTGACGACAGCTACGAGCAGTACTTC
>many|NA|TRBV6-5|TRBJ1-2
CASSDRFPLDGYTF
TGTGCCAGCAGTGACAGGTTCCCACTTGATGGCTACACCTTC
>few|TRBD1|TRBV27|TRBJ2-5
CASSYRDRGVLETQYF
TGTGCCAGCAGTTATCGGGACAGAGGCGTTTTGGAGACCCAGTACTTC
>few|NA|TRBV4-1|TRBJ2-1
CASSQDRSNEQFF
TGCGCCAGCAGCCAAGACAGGTCCAATGAGCAGTTCTTC